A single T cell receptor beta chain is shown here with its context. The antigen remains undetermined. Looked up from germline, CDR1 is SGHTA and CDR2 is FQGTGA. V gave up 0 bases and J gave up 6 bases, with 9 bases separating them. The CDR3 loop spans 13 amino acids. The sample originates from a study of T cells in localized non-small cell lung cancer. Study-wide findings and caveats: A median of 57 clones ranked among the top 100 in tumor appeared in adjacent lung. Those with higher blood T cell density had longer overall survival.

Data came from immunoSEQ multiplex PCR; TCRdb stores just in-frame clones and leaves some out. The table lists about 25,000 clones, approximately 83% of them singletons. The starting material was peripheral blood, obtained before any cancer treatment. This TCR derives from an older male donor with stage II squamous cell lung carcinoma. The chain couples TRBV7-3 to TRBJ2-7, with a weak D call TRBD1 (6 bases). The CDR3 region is CASSLTNRAEQYF. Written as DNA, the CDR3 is TGTGCCAGCAGCTTAACTAACAGGGCCGAGCAGTACTTC.